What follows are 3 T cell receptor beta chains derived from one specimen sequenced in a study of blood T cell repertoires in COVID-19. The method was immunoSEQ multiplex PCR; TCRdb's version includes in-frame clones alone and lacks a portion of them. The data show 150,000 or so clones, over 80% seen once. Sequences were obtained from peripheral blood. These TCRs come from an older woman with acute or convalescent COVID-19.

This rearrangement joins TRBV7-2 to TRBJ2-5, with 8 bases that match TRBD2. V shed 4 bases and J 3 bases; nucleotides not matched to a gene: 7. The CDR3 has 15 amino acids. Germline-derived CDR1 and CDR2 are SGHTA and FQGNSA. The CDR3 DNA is TGTGCCAGCAGCTCATCGGGGGGGTGGGAAGAGACCCAGTACTTC. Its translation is CASSSSGGWEETQYF.

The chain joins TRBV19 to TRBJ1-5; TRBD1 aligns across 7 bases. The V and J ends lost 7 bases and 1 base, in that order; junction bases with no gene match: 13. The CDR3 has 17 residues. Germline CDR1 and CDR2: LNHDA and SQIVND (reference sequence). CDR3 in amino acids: CASTSFKGGRSNQPQHF. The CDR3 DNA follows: TGTGCCAGTACCTCCTTTAAAGGGGGCCGGAGCAATCAGCCCCAGCATTTT. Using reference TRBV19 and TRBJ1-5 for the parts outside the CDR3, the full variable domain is DGGITQSPKYLFRKEGQNVTLSCEQNLNHDAMYWYRQDPGQGLRLIYYSQIVNDFQKGDIAEGYSVSREKKESFPLTVTSAQKNPTAFYLCASTSFKGGRSNQPQHFGDGTRLSIL.

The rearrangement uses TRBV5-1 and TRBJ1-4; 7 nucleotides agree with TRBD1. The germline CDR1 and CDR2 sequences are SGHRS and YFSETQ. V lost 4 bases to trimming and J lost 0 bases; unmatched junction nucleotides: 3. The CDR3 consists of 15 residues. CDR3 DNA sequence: TGCGCCAGCAGCCCGCAGGGGGCAACTAATGAAAAACTGTTTTTT. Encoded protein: CASSPQGATNEKLFF. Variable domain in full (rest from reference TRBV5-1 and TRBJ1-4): KAGVTQTPRYLIKTRGQQVTLSCSPISGHRSVSWYQQTPGQGLQFLFEYFSETQRNKGNFPGRFSGRQFSNSRSEMNVSTLELGDSALYLCASSPQGATNEKLFFGSGTQLSVL.